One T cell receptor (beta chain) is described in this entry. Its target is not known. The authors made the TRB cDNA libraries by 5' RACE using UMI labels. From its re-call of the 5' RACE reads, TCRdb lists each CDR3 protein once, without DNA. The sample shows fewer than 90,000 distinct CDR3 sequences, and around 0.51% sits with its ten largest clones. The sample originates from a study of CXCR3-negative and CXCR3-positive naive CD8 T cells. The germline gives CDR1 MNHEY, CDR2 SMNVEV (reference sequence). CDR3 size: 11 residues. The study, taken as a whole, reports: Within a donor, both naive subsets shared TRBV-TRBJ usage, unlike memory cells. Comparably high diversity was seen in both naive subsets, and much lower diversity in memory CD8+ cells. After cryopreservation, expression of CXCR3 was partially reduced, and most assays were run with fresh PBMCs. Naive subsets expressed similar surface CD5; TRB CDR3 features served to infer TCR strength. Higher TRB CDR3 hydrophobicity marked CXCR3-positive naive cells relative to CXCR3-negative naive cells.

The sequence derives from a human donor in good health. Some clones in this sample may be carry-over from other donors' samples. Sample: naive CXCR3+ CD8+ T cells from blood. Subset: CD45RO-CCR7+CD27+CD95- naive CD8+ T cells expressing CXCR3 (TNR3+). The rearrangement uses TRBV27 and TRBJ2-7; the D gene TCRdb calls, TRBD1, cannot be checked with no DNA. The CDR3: CATFTGDEQYF.